The clone carrying this TCR beta chain was seen a few times. The data originate from a study of identical twins. Germline V lookup: CDR1 MNHEY, CDR2 SVGAGI. This CDR3 contains 12 residues. V dropped 5 bases and J dropped 6 bases, with 8 bases sitting between them. One entry per CDR3 protein, called by TCRdb with MiXCR from the 5' RACE reads. In the table there are 210,000 or so distinct CDR3 sequences, less than 20% of which are singletons. This same sample was also taken into another study, of T cells expressing NK-cell markers. Per that study: The sorts in several experiments were restricted to alpha-beta TCR T cells by an anti-gamma-delta TCR antibody. These clonotypes additionally ranked first within the CD3+CD56-NKG2C+ fraction of a few donors.

The chain uses TRBV6-5 and TRBJ2-1, with D unclear. Sequencing was performed on CD8+ T cells sorted from blood. This sequence was found in a woman aged 18-29 years in good health. CDR3 coding DNA: TGTGCCAGCAGTAGTTCGACCAATGAGCAGTTCTTC. Encoded protein: CASSSSTNEQFF.